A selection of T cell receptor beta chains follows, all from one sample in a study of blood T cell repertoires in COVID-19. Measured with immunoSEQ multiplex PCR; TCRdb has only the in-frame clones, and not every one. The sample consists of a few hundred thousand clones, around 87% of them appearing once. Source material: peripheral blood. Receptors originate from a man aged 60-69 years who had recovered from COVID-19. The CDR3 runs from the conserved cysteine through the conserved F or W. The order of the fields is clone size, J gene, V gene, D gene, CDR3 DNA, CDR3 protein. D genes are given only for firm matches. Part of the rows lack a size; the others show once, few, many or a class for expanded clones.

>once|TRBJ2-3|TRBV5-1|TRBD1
TGCGCCAGCAGCGCCGGGACAGCGACAGATACGCAGTATTTT
CASSAGTATDTQYF
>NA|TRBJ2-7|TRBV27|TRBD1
TGTGCCAGCAGTCCCCGTCCCGGGACAGGGGCCCACTACGAGCAGTACTTC
CASSPRPGTGAHYEQYF
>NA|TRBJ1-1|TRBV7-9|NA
TGTGCCAGCCTCTTCACAGAAAACACTGAAGCTTTCTTT
CASLFTENTEAFF
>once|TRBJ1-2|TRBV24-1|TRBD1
TGTGCCACCCCGACCGTTTACAGGGGGCTATGCTACACCTTC
CATPTVYRGLCYTF
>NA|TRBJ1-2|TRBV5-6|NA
TGTGCCAGCAGTTTAGCGTGGGATTTACGCTATGGCTACACCTTC
CASSLAWDLRYGYTF
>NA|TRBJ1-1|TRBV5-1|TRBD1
TGCGCCAGCAGCTTAACAGGGGGCTCCACTGAAGCTTTCTTT
CASSLTGGSTEAFF
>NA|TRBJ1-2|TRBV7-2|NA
TGTGCCAGCAGCTCTTATCCGGAGGTAAATGGCTACACCTTC
CASSSYPEVNGYTF
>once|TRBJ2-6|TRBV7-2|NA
TGTGCCAGCAGCTTAAAGAGCGGGGCCAACGTCCTGACTTTC
CASSLKSGANVLTF
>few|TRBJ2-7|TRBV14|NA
TGTGCCAGCAGCCAAGATCTTTCCCCGGGGTACTCCTACGAGCAGTACTTC
CASSQDLSPGYSYEQYF
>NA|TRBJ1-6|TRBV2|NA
TGTGCCAGCTCTCTACCCTATAATTCACCCCTCCACTTT
CASSLPYNSPLHF
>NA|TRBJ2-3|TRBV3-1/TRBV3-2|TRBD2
TGTGCCAGCAGCCCTTCCACGGGGGGGTTCACAGATACGCAGTATTTT
CASSPSTGGFTDTQYF
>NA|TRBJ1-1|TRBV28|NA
TGTGCGCCCCCCAGGAACACTGAAGCTTTCTTT
CAPPRNTEAFF
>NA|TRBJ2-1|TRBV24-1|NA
TGTGCCACCAGTGATTTGCAGGTTGCGGGGGAGCAGTTCTTC
CATSDLQVAGEQFF
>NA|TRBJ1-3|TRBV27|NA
TGTGCCAGCAGTTTACCATTCACACCCTCTGATAACTCTGGAAACACCATATATTTT
CASSLPFTPSDNSGNTIYF
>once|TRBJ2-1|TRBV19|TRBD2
TGTGCCAGTAGCAAACTAGCGGGAGGTAAGGTCGATGAGCAGTTCTTC
CASSKLAGGKVDEQFF
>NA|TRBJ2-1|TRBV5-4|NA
TGTGCCAGCAGCCTGGGGGGAGGGGGTGTTCGGTACAATGAGCAGTTCTTC
CASSLGGGGVRYNEQFF
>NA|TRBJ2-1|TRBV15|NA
TGTGCCACCAGCAGAGAGAGGCTCCCCTACAATGAGCAGTTCTTC
CATSRERLPYNEQFF
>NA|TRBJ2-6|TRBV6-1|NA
TGTGCCAGCAGTGCAGCCGGGACTCCGGGGACGGACGTCCTGACTTTC
CASSAAGTPGTDVLTF
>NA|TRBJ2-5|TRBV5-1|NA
TGCGCCAGCAGCTTGTTAAATAAGGGAGATCCATTAGAGACCCAGTACTTC
CASSLLNKGDPLETQYF